One and the same sample provided the 8 T cell receptor beta chains below, sequenced in a study of blood T cell repertoires in COVID-19. The repertoire was sequenced with immunoSEQ multiplex PCR; TCRdb's copy has only in-frame clones and lacks some. The sample holds about 70,000 clones; roughly 79% are singletons and the top ten take 6.3%. Sequencing input: peripheral blood. These receptors were obtained from a woman in her fifties or sixties with acute or convalescent COVID-19.

The V gene is TRBV6-5, the J gene TRBJ1-2; a weak D match, TRBD1 (5 bases). The ends were cut back, 8 bases at V and 7 bases at J, with 20 bases in the middle. CDR3 size: 14 residues. CDR1 MNHEY and CDR2 SVGAGI come from the germline V gene. The CDR3 DNA reads TGTGCCAGCTGTTCATACGGGGGGGATCCTGGCTACACCTTC. It encodes CASCSYGGDPGYTF.

The chain is built from TRBV7-9 and TRBJ2-5; 11 bases are shared with TRBD1. In germline, CDR1 is SEHNR, CDR2 FQNEAQ (reference sequence). V dropped 1 base and J dropped 5; count of bases not matched to a gene: 9. The CDR3 contains 17 residues. CDR3 coding DNA: TGTGCCAGCAGCTTAGGATCCGGGACAGGGGGAACGGAGACCCAGTACTTC. Translating it yields CASSLGSGTGGTETQYF.

V gene TRBV7-9 combines with J gene TRBJ1-1; D unresolved. V lost 5 bases and J lost 0, with 7 bases in between. CDR1 is SEHNR, CDR2 FQNEAQ, per germline (reference sequence). The CDR3 has 13 amino acids. CDR3 DNA: TGTGCCAGCAGCCCTAGTATGAACACTGAAGCTTTCTTT. It yields the protein CASSPSMNTEAFF. The whole variable domain, remainder taken from reference TRBV7-9 and TRBJ1-1, is DTGVSQNPRHKITKRGQNVTFRCDPISEHNRLYWYRQTLGQGPEFLTYFQNEAQLEKSRLLSDRFSAERPKGSFSTLEIQRTEQGDSAMYLCASSPSMNTEAFFGQGTRLTVV.

This chain joins TRBV3-1 (or the pseudogene TRBV3-2) and TRBJ1-4, with 7 bases matching TRBD1. This CDR3 spans 19 amino acids. Germline CDR1 reads LGHDT; CDR2 reads YNNKEL (reference sequence). With 0 bases clipped from V and 4 bases from J, the junction kept 14 bases outside the gene matches. CDR3 bases: TGTGCCAGCAGCCAAGACGGAAGGACAGGACGGTGGGGTAATGAAAAACTGTTTTTT. This gives the protein CASSQDGRTGRWGNEKLFF.

The rearrangement uses TRBV3-1 (or the pseudogene TRBV3-2) and TRBJ2-3; D is undetermined. CDR1 is LGHDT and CDR2 is YNNKEL in the germline V gene (reference sequence). The V end lost 1 base, the J end lost 5 bases, and 7 bases lay between the germline ends. The CDR3 totals 13 residues. This chain's CDR3 is CASSQGRVDTQYF. As DNA, the CDR3 is TGTGCCAGCAGCCAAGGACGGGTAGATACGCAGTATTTT.

The chain employs TRBV12-1 and TRBJ2-3; the D segment call TRBD2 is taken from the table without a DNA check. TRBV12-1 is a pseudogene locus. This CDR3 has 19 amino acids. DNA of the CDR3: TGTGCCAGCAGCTCAACCGGGACTAGCGGGGTTAAACCCGGGGATACGCAGTATTTT. Translated: CASSSTGTSGVKPGDTQYF.

This clone was detected only a few times. The chain combines TRBV23-1 with TRBJ2-7, with 11 bases that match TRBD2. TRBV23-1 counts as an open reading frame of uncertain function. This CDR3 contains 21 residues. Trimming at V came to 0 bases and at J to 1 base, leaving 17 bases not matched to a gene. The CDR3 DNA is TGCGCCAGCAGTCAATCCCATAGAGGTCGGCAGACTAGCGGGGAATCCTACGAGCAGTACTTC. This translates into CASSQSHRGRQTSGESYEQYF.

This clone was seen a few times. The chain is built from TRBV6-1 and TRBJ1-2; D is possibly TRBD1 (6 bases). The CDR3 has 13 amino acids. Germline-derived CDR1 and CDR2 are MNHNS and SASEGT. With 2 bases removed from V and 4 bases from J, the gap between germline ends came to 8 bases. For the CDR3, the DNA is TGTGCCAGCAGTGAACAGGGGACCTATGGCTACACCTTC. This codes for CASSEQGTYGYTF.